The TCR beta chain described here comes from a study of blood T cells in healthy people across ages. V trimming: 6 bases; J trimming: 7 bases; junction bases outside the gene matches: 15. The V gene's germline CDR1 is SGHRS and CDR2 YFSETQ. This CDR3 region has 15 residues. Primed by a sample-barcoded 5' primer and a J-beta primer mix, a second PCR proceeded for roughly 7 to 11 cycles. MiXCR was run by TCRdb on the 5' RACE reads, yielding one entry per CDR3 protein. Counted here are about 690,000 distinct CDR3 sequences, around 43% occurring once; the ten biggest clones make up 30%. This chain uses TRBV5-1 with TRBJ1-2, with 7 bases aligning to TRBD1. The sample taken for sequencing was blood. The TCR was taken from a man aged 80 or over in good health. This CDR3 is CASNPQGGGLSGYTF. In nucleotides, the CDR3 is TGCGCCAGCAACCCTCAGGGAGGGGGCCTATCTGGCTACACCTTC.